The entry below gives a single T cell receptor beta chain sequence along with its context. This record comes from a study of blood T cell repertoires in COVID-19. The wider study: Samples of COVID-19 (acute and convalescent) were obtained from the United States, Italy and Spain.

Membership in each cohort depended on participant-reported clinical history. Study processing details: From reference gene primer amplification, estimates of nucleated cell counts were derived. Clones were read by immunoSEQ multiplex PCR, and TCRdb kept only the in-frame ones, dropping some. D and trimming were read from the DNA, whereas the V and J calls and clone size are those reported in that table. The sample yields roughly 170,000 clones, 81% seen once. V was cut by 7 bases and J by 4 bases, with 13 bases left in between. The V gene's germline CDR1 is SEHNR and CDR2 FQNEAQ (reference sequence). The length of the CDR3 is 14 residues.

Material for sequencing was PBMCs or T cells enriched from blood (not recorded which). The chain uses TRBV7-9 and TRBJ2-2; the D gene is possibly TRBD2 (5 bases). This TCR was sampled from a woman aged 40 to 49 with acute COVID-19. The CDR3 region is CASNNLGSTGELFF. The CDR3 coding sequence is TGTGCCAGCAACAACCTAGGGAGCACCGGGGAGCTGTTTTTT. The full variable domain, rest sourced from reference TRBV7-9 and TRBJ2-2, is DTGVSQNPRHKITKRGQNVTFRCDPISEHNRLYWYRQTLGQGPEFLTYFQNEAQLEKSRLLSDRFSAERPKGSFSTLEIQRTEQGDSAMYLCASNNLGSTGELFFGEGSRLTVL.